This record looks at one T cell receptor beta chain sequence and its context. Treatment meaning: roughly 19 received Ad26.COV2.S at low or high dose, single or two shots; about five received placebo; per-sample allocation not given. Day 63 after the first vaccine or placebo injection was the time point for sampling. Donation was by an adult aged 18-55 years who was in Boston. Its platform was an Ad26 vector, and its expressed antigen was Wuhan-strain SARS-CoV-2 spike. This record comes from a study of Ad26.COV2.S vaccination and SARS-CoV-2 variants. Background on the study: As a participant in COV1001, the donor was in the Ad26.COV2.S trial arm. The study gave Ad26.COV2.S intramuscularly, once or twice 56 days apart.

Here immunoSEQ multiplex PCR was the method, and the copy in TCRdb shows in-frame clones only, minus some. The sample yields some 370,000 clones, 83% seen once. V was pared by 6 bases and J by 12 bases, with 15 bases between. The germline V gene encodes CDR1 MNHEY and CDR2 SVGAGI. The CDR3 is 12 amino acids. The source is a person aged 18-65 years who received the Ad26.COV2.S COVID-19 vaccine or a placebo. The chain uses TRBV6-5 and TRBJ2-1; D is ambiguous. The material sequenced was peripheral blood, taken in a trial of Ad26.COV2.S vaccine versus placebo. As DNA, the CDR3 is TGTGCCAGCAGCGAGCTAAGGACCCGGCAGTTCTTC. As protein: CASSELRTRQFF.